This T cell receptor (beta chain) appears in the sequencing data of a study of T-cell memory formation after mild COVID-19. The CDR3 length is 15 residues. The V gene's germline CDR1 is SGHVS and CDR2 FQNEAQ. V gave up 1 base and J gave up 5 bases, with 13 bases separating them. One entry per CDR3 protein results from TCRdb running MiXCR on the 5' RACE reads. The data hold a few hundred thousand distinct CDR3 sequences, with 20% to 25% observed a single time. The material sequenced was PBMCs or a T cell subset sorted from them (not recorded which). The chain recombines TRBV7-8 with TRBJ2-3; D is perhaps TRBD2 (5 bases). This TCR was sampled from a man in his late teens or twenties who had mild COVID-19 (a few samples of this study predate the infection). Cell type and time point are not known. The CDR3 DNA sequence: TGTGCCAGCAGCTTAGTCCGGCTAGCATTAGATACGCAGTATTTT. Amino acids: CASSLVRLALDTQYF.